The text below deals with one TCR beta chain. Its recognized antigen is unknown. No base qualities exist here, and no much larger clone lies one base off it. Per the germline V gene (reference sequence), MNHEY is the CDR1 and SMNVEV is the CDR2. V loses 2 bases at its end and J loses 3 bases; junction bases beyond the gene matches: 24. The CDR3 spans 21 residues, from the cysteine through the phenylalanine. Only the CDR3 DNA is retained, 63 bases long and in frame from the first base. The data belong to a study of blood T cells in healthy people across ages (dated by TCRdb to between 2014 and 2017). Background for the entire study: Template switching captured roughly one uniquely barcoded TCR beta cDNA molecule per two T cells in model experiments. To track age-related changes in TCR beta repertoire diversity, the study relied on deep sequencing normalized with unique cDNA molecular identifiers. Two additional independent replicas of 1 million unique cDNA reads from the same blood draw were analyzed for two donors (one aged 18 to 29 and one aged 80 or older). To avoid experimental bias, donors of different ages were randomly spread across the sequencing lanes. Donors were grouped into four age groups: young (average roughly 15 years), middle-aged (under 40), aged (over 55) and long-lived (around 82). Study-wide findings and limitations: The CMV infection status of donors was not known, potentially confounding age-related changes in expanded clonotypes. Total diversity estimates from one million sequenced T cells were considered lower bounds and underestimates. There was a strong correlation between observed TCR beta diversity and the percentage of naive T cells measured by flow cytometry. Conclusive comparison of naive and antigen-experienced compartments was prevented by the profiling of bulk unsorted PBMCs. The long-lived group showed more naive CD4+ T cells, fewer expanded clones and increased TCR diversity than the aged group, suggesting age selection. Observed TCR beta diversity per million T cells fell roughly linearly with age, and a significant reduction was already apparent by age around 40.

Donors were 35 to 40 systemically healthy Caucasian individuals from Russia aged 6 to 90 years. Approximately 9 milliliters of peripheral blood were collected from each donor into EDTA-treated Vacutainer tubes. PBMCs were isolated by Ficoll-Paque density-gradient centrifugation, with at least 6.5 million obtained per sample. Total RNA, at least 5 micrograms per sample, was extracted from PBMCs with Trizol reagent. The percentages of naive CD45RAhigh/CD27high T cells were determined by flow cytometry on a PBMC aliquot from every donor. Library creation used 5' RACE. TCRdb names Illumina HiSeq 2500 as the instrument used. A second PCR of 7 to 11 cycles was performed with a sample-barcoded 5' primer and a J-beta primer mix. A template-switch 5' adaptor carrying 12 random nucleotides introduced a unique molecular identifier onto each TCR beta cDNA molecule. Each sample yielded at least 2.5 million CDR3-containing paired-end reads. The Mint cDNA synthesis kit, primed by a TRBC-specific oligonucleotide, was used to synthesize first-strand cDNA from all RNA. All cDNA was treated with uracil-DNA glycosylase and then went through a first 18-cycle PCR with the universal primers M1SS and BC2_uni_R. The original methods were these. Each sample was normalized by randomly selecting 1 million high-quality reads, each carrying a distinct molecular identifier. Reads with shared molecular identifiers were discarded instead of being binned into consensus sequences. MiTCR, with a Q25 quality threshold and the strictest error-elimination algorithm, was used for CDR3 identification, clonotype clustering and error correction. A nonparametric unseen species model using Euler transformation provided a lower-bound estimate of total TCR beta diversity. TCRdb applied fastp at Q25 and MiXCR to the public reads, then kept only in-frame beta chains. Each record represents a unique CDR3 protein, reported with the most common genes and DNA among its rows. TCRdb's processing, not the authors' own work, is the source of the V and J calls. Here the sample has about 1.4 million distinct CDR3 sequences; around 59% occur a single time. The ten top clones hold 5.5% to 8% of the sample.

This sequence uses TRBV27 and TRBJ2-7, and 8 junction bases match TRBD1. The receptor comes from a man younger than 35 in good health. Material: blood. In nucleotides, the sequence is TGTGCCAGCAGTTTACCCAACACACAATCCCCCGGGACAGGAAAGTACTACGAGCAGTACTTC. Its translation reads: CASSLPNTQSPGTGKYYEQYF.